The 7 T cell receptor beta chains below come from one sample, sequenced in a study of tumor and adjacent non-tumor tissue in lung cancer. The library came from three nested PCR rounds adapted from ARM-PCR protocols. TCRdb re-derived calls from the multiplex PCR reads in MiXCR, one entry per CDR3 protein. Counted here are roughly 220,000 distinct CDR3 sequences, 71% occurring once; the ten biggest clones make up 20% to 25%. This sample's RNA came from whole unsorted tissue. Sequencing used lung tumor tissue. The receptors shown here come from a man in his sixties with non-small cell lung cancer.

The rearrangement joins TRBV11-2 to TRBJ2-1, with D tentatively TRBD2 (6 bases). Per germline, CDR1 SGHAT and CDR2 FQNNGV. CDR3 length: 14 residues. CDR3 bases: TGTGCACGCAGCTTAGTTGCACCCACTAGCGAGCAGTTCTTC. This translates into CARSLVAPTSEQFF.

J is TRBJ2-5 and V is TRBV20-1; D ambiguous. CDR1 and CDR2 from the germline V gene are DFQATT and SNEGSKA (reference sequence). The CDR3 is made up of 15 amino acids. The V gene lost 0 bases and the J gene lost 4 bases, with 15 bases spanning the gap. DNA for the CDR3: TGCAGTGCTAGAGATCGGAACCCCGTGGGAGAGACCCAGTACTTC. Residues: CSARDRNPVGETQYF.

There are many counts of this clonotype. The chain combines TRBV20-1 with TRBJ2-7; D gene uncertain. In germline, CDR1 is DFQATT, CDR2 SNEGSKA (reference sequence). V dropped 5 bases and J dropped 0 bases, with 14 bases sitting between them. This CDR3 spans 14 amino acids. CDR3 nucleotide sequence: TGCAGTGCTCCTCTGGGTCTCAACTCCTACGAGCAGTACTTC. This gives the protein CSAPLGLNSYEQYF.

This clonotype was picked up many times. In DNA form, the CDR3 reads TGTGCCAGCTTAGCTGCCGGGGAGCTGTTTTTT. It codes for CASLAAGELFF. The genes are TRBV12-3 or TRBV12-4 and TRBJ2-2; D is unclear. The CDR3 has 11 amino acids. Trimming cost V 8 bases and J 6 bases, with 7 bases left between them.

The chain couples TRBV20-1 to TRBJ1-5; D gene unclear. The germline CDR1 and CDR2 sequences are DFQATT and SNEGSKA (reference sequence). The CDR3 covers 15 residues. The V gene lost 0 bases and the J gene lost 6 bases, with 15 bases spanning the gap. This chain's CDR3 is CSAREHSRLGQPQHF. Written as DNA, the CDR3 is TGCAGTGCTAGAGAACACAGCAGGCTGGGTCAGCCCCAGCATTTT.

This clonotype was recorded at least ten times. The chain combines TRBV28 with TRBJ2-7; a weak D match, TRBD2 (6 bases). Germline lookup yields CDR1 MDHEN and CDR2 SYDVKM. The CDR3 consists of 13 residues. V lost 3 bases to trimming and J lost 4 bases, with 10 bases between them. CDR3 in DNA: TGTGCCAGCAGTTTTATAGGGAGGTACGAGCAGTACTTC. This sequence encodes CASSFIGRYEQYF.

In regard to this clonotype: With a much larger clone just one base away, this may be a read error. The chain combines TRBV7-9 with TRBJ1-1, with unresolved D. The V gene's germline CDR1 is SEHNR and CDR2 FQNEAQ (reference sequence). The CDR3 covers 12 residues. The CDR3 loop is CDSSAGNTEAFF. The CDR3 region has the DNA TGTGACAGCAGCGCGGGGAACACTGAAGCTTTCTTT.